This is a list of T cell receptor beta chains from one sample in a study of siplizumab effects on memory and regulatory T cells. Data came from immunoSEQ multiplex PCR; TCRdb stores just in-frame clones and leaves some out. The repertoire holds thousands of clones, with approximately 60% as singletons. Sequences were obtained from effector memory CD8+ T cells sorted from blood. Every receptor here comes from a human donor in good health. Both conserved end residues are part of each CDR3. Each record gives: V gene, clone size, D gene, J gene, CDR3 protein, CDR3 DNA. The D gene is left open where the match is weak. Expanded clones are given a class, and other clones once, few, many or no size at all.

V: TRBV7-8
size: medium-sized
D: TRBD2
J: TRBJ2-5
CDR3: CASIPSGGVRTQYF
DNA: TGTGCCAGCATTCCTAGCGGGGGGGTGAGGACCCAGTACTTC

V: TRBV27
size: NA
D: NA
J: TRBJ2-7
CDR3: CASSRTGLGGYEQYF
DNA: TGTGCCAGCAGCCGTACAGGGTTGGGGGGCTACGAGCAGTACTTC

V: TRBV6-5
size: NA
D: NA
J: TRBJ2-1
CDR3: CASSPEEHNEQFF
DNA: TGTGCCAGCAGCCCCGAGGAACACAATGAGCAGTTCTTC

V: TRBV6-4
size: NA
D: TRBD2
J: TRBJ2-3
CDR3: CASSLTSGSTDTQYF
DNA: TGTGCCAGCAGTCTTACTAGCGGGAGCACAGATACGCAGTATTTT

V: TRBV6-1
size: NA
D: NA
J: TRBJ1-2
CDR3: CASSEAKDRPFYGYTF
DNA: TGTGCCAGCAGTGAAGCGAAGGACAGACCATTCTATGGCTACACCTTC

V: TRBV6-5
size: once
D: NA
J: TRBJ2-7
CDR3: CASSYSRPGWRDEQYF
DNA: TGTGCCAGCAGTTACTCTCGGCCGGGGTGGCGGGATGAGCAGTACTTC

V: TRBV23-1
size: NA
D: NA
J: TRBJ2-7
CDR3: CASSQGTFDEQYF
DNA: TGCGCCAGCAGTCAAGGGACATTTGACGAGCAGTACTTC

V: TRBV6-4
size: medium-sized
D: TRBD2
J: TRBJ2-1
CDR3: CASSDSLAGGHEQFF
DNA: TGTGCCAGCAGTGACTCACTAGCGGGGGGGCATGAGCAGTTCTTC

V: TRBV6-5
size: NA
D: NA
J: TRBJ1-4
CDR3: CASTFGVTNEKLFF
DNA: TGTGCCAGCACTTTTGGGGTTACTAATGAAAAACTGTTTTTT

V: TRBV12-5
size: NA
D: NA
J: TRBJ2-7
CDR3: CASGLDSVGPYEQYF
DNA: TGTGCTAGTGGTTTGGATTCAGTAGGACCCTACGAGCAGTACTTC

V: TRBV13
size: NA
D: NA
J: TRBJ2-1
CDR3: CASSIRQVMGDEQFF
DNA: TGTGCCAGCAGCATACGACAGGTTATGGGGGATGAGCAGTTCTTC

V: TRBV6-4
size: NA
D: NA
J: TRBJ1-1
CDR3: CASITDRHLVAFF
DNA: TGTGCCAGCATTACCGACAGGCACCTCGTAGCTTTCTTT

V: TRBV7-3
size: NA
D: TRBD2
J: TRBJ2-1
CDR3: CASSRGGYNEQFF
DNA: TGTGCCAGCAGCCGGGGGGGCTACAATGAGCAGTTCTTC

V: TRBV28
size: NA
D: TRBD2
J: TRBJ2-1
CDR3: CASSTTLAGFDNEQFF
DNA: TGTGCCAGCAGTACCACCCTAGCGGGGTTCGACAATGAGCAGTTCTTC

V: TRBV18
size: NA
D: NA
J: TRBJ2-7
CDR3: CASSPPARSFYEQYF
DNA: TGTGCCAGCTCACCACCGGCCAGAAGCTTCTACGAGCAGTACTTC

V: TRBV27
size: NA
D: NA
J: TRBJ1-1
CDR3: CASSDWGLNTEAFF
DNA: TGTGCCAGCAGTGACTGGGGGTTAAACACTGAAGCTTTCTTT

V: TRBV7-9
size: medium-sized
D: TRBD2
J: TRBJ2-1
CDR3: CASTPPASGGNEQFF
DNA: TGTGCCAGCACCCCACCAGCTAGCGGGGGGAATGAGCAGTTCTTC